A single TCR beta chain is shown here with its context. What antigen it recognizes has not been identified. Base qualities are not recorded, but no much larger clone differs from it by a single base. This record belongs to a study of cytomegalovirus exposure and HLA in healthy donors (dated by TCRdb to 2016 to 2017). General notes on the study: In an earlier analysis of about 560 of the donors, 276 Gb of sequence data and approximately 100 million unique TCR beta sequences from about 179 million T cells were reported. Besides the first cohort of around 670 subjects, a separate validation cohort made up of roughly 120 different subjects was used. A handful of DR-DQ haplotypes were handled as single units for association and clustering because linkage in the cohort was strong. A later genetic analysis used genome-wide SNP genotypes for about 55% of the 666 donors, treating that subset as a discovery cohort. The study combined high-throughput TCR immunosequencing, statistical association of individual TCRs with disease status, and machine learning to predict cytomegalovirus infection status. To decide whether each TCR beta V gene segment behaved as functional or pseudogenic, an earlier analysis of several hundred of the donors relied on high-throughput TCR beta sequencing. All discovery cohort repertoires had been generated using a single sequencing platform. HLA typing included class I and class II loci at four-digit resolution. Among 398 genotyped donors of the cohort, an average of around 240,000 unique TCR beta nucleotide sequences were sequenced per donor, roughly 20% of them non-productive. Rather than using new phenotypic data, the later analysis identified candidate immune exposures from TCR beta sequences and from how often those sequences occurred across donors. In a later analysis, previously published TCR beta repertoires from about 670 donors were re-analyzed and high-resolution HLA genotyping was added so that TCR occurrence patterns could be studied. Donor age, sex, ethnicity and CMV serostatus were collected together with the repertoire data. The study was designed to test whether signatures of past pathogen exposure could be identified by cataloging public T cell receptors. Roughly 300 gigabases of sequencing data and tens of millions of unique TCR sequences were included in an early release covering under 650 HLA-typed donors. Typing coverage varied by locus: roughly 629-630 donors for A, B, C, DRB1 and DQB1; approximately 560 for DQA1; about 570 for DPA1; around 490 for DPB1. Of the roughly 430 genotyped donors, about 80% fell in the genetic ancestry cluster associated with self-reported Caucasian donors. The study used immunosequencing to profile the T cell repertoires of approximately 690 subjects and linked those repertoires to cytomegalovirus serostatus.

Its CDR3 holds 15 amino acids, cysteine through phenylalanine. Only the CDR3 DNA is retained, 45 bases long and in frame from the first base. V and J are truncated by 3 bases and 7 bases respectively, leaving an intervening sequence of 18 bases. Per the germline V gene, KGHSH is the CDR1 and LQKENI is the CDR2. The cohort comprised 666 healthy bone marrow donors. All cohort members were sampled while nominally healthy, although unrecorded immune exposures were likely present. The donor tested CMV seropositive and was one of the 289 seropositive cohort members. Every donor gave a peripheral blood sample, and the peripheral blood mononuclear cells from that sample were used for TCR beta sequencing. The Qiagen DNeasy Blood Extraction Kit was used to extract genomic DNA from the blood cell samples. Libraries were built with the immunoSEQ multiplex PCR assay. A mixture of 60 forward primers for TCR Vbeta segments and 13 reverse primers for TCR Jbeta segments was used in the multiplex PCR. The CDR3 region of rearranged TCR beta genes was amplified from genomic DNA by a multiplex PCR assay. On the Illumina HiSeq System, the amplified TCR beta libraries were sequenced as 87-base-pair reads. As for how the authors treated the data: A later analysis tallied around 80 million unique TCR beta chains across the 650 to 750 repertoires, and about 10 million of those chains were shared by two or more donors. Raw reads were error-corrected and collapsed into unique sequences by a nearest-neighbor algorithm in which closely related sequences were merged to remove PCR and sequencing errors. V, D and J gene segments were assigned by aligning CDR3 sequences to IMGT reference sequences. Each retained sequence needed at least a six-nucleotide match to both a V gene segment and a J gene segment. A rearrangement counted as productive if the CDR3 had no stop codons and remained in frame with V and J, and every other rearrangement counted as non-productive. CDR3 was defined according to IMGT convention as the region running from the second conserved V-encoded cysteine to the conserved J-encoded phenylalanine. The earlier analysis of more than 450 of the donors excluded sequences that lacked an unambiguous match to a single V gene segment. An earlier analysis of a few hundred of the donors called V segments functional above 56.7% productive rearrangements and segregating when the between-donor standard deviation exceeded 5%. A statistical classification framework was developed to diagnose cytomegalovirus status using the catalog of TCR beta chain sequences. A later analysis assigned V and J genes by comparing TCR nucleotide sequences with IMGT/GENE-DB human TR gene sequences. In a later analysis, CDR3 sequences and most-parsimonious VDJ recombination scenarios were assigned using the TCRdist pipeline. A later analysis defined each TCR beta chain by its CDR3 amino acid sequence plus V-gene family, and excluded reads lacking a unique V-gene family. In a later analysis, around 600 highly shared, low-generation-probability nucleotide sequences were removed to address suspected cross-contamination and a sequencing artifact. For each public chain, a later analysis derived a clonal expansion index from normalized ranks of inferred template counts within each repertoire. Generation probabilities in a later analysis came from a VDJ recombination model fitted to out-of-frame rearrangements, and those results were checked against IGoR. In a later analysis, TCR-TCR, TCR-HLA and TCR-CMV co-occurrence was scored with hypergeometric tests, and a repertoire-size bias correction was applied to TCR pairs. To estimate false discovery rates, a later analysis permuted the HLA or CMV assignments 20 times. In a later analysis, co-occurring TCRs were grouped using DBSCAN, and TCRdist sequence similarity was added for clustering within HLA-allele-positive subsets. For co-occurrence clustering, repertoires with fewer than 30,000 or more than 120,000 public chains were excluded, along with a handful of repertoires with anomalous nucleotide sharing. TCRdb retrieved this table from immuneACCESS and kept in-frame rearrangements only. Not all clones are present; in checked studies, unresolved V genes account for under half, and no reason is known for the remainder. The DNA was the basis for D and trimming; V, J and clone size are from that table. Recorded for this sample are some 130,000 clones; approximately 75% of them occurred a single time. Over 4.5% of the sample is in the top ten clones.

On the study overall, not on this receptor specifically: According to a later analysis, parvovirus B19, influenza, CMV and Epstein-Barr virus appeared linked to several top co-occurrence clusters. According to a later analysis, most CMV-associated TCR beta chains appeared to be HLA-restricted, and the HLA associations seemed to be driven largely by CMV exposure. Because counts were too low, 15 to 20 rarely observed V segments, including chromosome 9 orphons, were excluded from the earlier analysis of around 590 of the donors. Because HLA typing was unavailable for some donors at each locus, only the typed subset was used in association tests. The authors suggested that the approach could potentially be extended to other disease states and immunological phenotypes. The study listed 150 to 200 TCR beta chains as associated with cytomegalovirus. The cohort was sequenced for TCR beta chains only, and without alpha or paired-chain data the features that could be detected were limited. A cluster of highly shared sequence variants was judged likely to represent a technical artifact of the sequencing pipeline. While some public TCRs were present in many individuals, most TCR sequences turned up only very rarely across donors. An earlier analysis of roughly 570 of the donors showed that most TCR beta V segments appeared in productive rearrangements either about 90% or about 30% of the time, which broadly matched IMGT annotations. Strong co-occurrence of HLA alleles, especially DR and DQ, made assigning TCR associations to individual alleles difficult. According to a later genetic analysis, donors in an Asian-associated ancestry cluster had fewer N-insertions in productive TCRs than the roughly 700-donor mean. A later analysis found that TCR association rates varied across HLA loci, with DRB1 alleles showing the most associated TCRs and HLA-C alleles the fewest. Compared with equally common non-associated chains, HLA-associated TCR beta chains in a later analysis were more clonally expanded and had lower generation probabilities. Cytomegalovirus status was reported to be diagnosed by the classifier with high specificity and sensitivity in both the original and validation cohorts. In a later analysis, around 15,000 TCR beta sequences were associated with specific HLA alleles at a false discovery rate of 0.05. Presence/absence analyses assumed roughly uniform sequencing depth across donors, an assumption that may not hold. V-gene and J-gene trimming of TCR beta chains was associated with a missense DCLRE1C variant in a later genetic analysis, and the association was replicated in an independent cohort. The 87-base-pair reads could not distinguish some IMGT-functional V segments, including TRBV6-2 and TRBV6-3, so those segments were excluded. A further reported finding was that TCR beta sequences accurately predicted the HLA-A and HLA-B alleles for most subjects in the first cohort. Linkage disequilibrium might explain the correlated functional status among segregating V segments, but an unknown experimental factor could not be excluded. Immune exposure information for the cohort was limited to CMV serostatus. A few of the identified cytomegalovirus-associated TCR beta chains were confirmed in vitro to be specific for cytomegalovirus antigens.

This receptor was obtained from a woman in her thirties or forties in good health and CMV-seropositive. Recombination connected TRBV18 to TRBJ1-1, with no confidently assigned D gene. The sequenced material came from PBMCs. The CDR3 reads as follows: CASSPIHTVDLEAFF. The sequenced DNA: TGTGCCAGCTCACCCATCCACACAGTAGACCTTGAAGCTTTCTTT.